This entry concerns a single T cell receptor (beta chain). It was with a sample-barcoded 5' primer and a J-beta primer mix that a second PCR of roughly 6 to 12 cycles was run. Every single cDNA molecule received a tag from a template-switch adaptor with 12 random nucleotides. TCRdb analysed the 5' RACE reads with MiXCR anew, one entry per CDR3 protein. In the table there are 1.5 million to 2 million distinct CDR3 sequences, 34% of which are singletons. Isolated per sample were at least 6 million PBMCs. The data are from a study of blood T cells in healthy people across ages. CDR3 length equals 16 residues. The V gene's germline CDR1 is SEHNR and CDR2 FQNEAQ (reference sequence). Trimming at V came to 1 base and at J to 6 bases, leaving 7 bases not matched to a gene.

The chain combines TRBV7-9 with TRBJ2-1; 9 positions match TRBD2. The sample was blood. This receptor was taken from a woman in her 30s in good health. The CDR3 protein is CASSLVVAGVRNEQFF. The DNA of the CDR3 is TGTGCCAGCAGCTTAGTAGTAGCGGGAGTTCGCAATGAGCAGTTCTTC. Full variable domain (rest looked up from reference TRBV7-9 and TRBJ2-1): DTGVSQNPRHKITKRGQNVTFRCDPISEHNRLYWYRQTLGQGPEFLTYFQNEAQLEKSRLLSDRFSAERPKGSFSTLEIQRTEQGDSAMYLCASSLVVAGVRNEQFFGPGTRLTVL.